The 8 T cell receptor beta chains listed next were all sequenced from one sample in a study of shared clonotypes between healthy human individuals. The data were produced by immunoSEQ multiplex PCR, yet TCRdb's version contains in-frame clones alone and is incomplete. This sample has nearly 600,000 clones, with roughly 96% found just once. Terminally differentiated effector memory CD45RA+ cells were excluded from the naive CD8 cells, which were CD45RO-negative and positively selected for CCR7. Material for sequencing was naive CD8+ T cells sorted from blood. All receptors derive from a woman aged 30 to 39 in good health.

This clone was seen a single time. V is TRBV7-8 and J is TRBJ2-7, with 13 positions matching TRBD2. CDR1 is SGHVS and CDR2 is FQNEAQ in the germline V gene. V lost 1 base and J lost 0; bases outside the gene matches: 3. The CDR3 extends over 17 amino acids. Here the CDR3 DNA reads TGTGCCAGCAGCTTAGGACTAGCGGGAGGCCCCTCCTACGAGCAGTACTTC. Protein sequence: CASSLGLAGGPSYEQYF.

The genes are TRBV6-6 and TRBJ2-7; D is perhaps TRBD1 (6 bases). This CDR3 has 13 residues. Germline CDR1 MNHNY, CDR2 SVGAGI (reference sequence). V lost 5 bases to trimming and J lost 1 base, with 9 bases between them. The CDR3 loop is CASSPDRSYEQYF. DNA for the CDR3: TGTGCCAGCAGTCCCGACAGGTCCTACGAGCAGTACTTC.

The chain uses TRBV4-1 and TRBJ1-5, with D unresolved. This CDR3 region has 15 residues. In germline, CDR1 is MGHRA, CDR2 YSYEKL. The V end was cut by 6 bases, the J end by 0 bases, with 12 bases between. CDR3 DNA: TGCGCCAGCAGATCGGCAATCTTTAGCAATCAGCCCCAGCATTTT. Amino acid sequence: CASRSAIFSNQPQHF.

This clone was seen only once. CDR3 protein: CASSTTGVQETQYF. The CDR3 nucleotides are TGTGCCAGCTCAACGACAGGTGTCCAAGAGACCCAGTACTTC. This sequence joins TRBV18 and TRBJ2-5; D may be TRBD1 (6 bases). Germline V CDR1 and CDR2: KGHSH, LQKENI. V was clipped by 5 bases and J by 1 base, with 11 bases between them. CDR3 length: 14 residues. Full variable domain (outside the CDR3, taken from reference TRBV18 and TRBJ2-5): NAGVMQNPRHLVRRRGQEARLRCSPMKGHSHVYWYRQLPEEGLKFMVYLQKENIIDESGMPKERFSAEFPKEGPSILRIQQVVRGDSAAYFCASSTTGVQETQYFGPGTRLLVL.

The V and J genes are TRBV19 and TRBJ2-7, with TRBD2 matching over 9 bases. V was clipped by 1 base and J by 6 bases; unmatched bases: 7. The CDR3 has 15 amino acids. Germline lookup yields CDR1 LNHDA and CDR2 SQIVND (reference sequence). The CDR3 loop is CASSIASGTRVEQYF. The CDR3 region has the DNA TGTGCCAGTAGTATAGCTAGCGGGACCAGGGTCGAGCAGTACTTC.

The chain employs TRBV6-1 and TRBJ2-7; TRBD2 might be the D (5 bases). Germline lookup yields CDR1 MNHNS and CDR2 SASEGT. The V and J ends lost 3 bases and 4 bases respectively, with 10 bases between them. This CDR3 spans 13 amino acids. The CDR3: CASSDITGYEQYF. CDR3 DNA sequence: TGTGCCAGCAGTGATATTACGGGGTACGAGCAGTACTTC.

The V and J genes are TRBV29-1 and TRBJ2-5; TRBD2 aligns across 8 bases. Germline CDR1 SQVTM, CDR2 ANQGSEA. This CDR3 is built from 14 residues. The J segment lost 4 bases and the V segment lost 3 bases, leaving 7 bases of the junction unmatched. The CDR3 here is CSVEERGGRETQYF. The CDR3 DNA reads as TGCAGCGTTGAGGAACGGGGGGGGAGAGAGACCCAGTACTTC.

The CDR3 DNA sequence: TGTGCCAGCAGTTACAGGGGGCATAATCAGCCCCAGCATTTT. Encoded protein: CASSYRGHNQPQHF. The J gene is TRBJ1-5, the V gene TRBV5-6; 9 bases agree with TRBD1. Germline lookup yields CDR1 SGHDT and CDR2 YYEEEE. The CDR3 sequence is 14 residues long. J lost 4 bases, V lost 5 bases, and 4 bases had no gene match.